This section outlines one TCR beta chain sequence together with its context. TCRdb keeps only in-frame clones here, not all; method: immunoSEQ multiplex PCR. This sample has about 260,000 clones, with 80% to 85% found just once. The sample originates from a study of blood T cell repertoires in COVID-19. Study details: Collection of acute and convalescent COVID-19 samples took place in the United States, Italy and Spain. T cells, B-cell-depleted T cells, or PBMCs provided the cDNA or gDNA that served as material.

The V and J ends lost 4 bases and 0 bases, in that order; junction bases with no gene match: 7. The CDR3 is 16 residues long. Per germline, CDR1 SGHRS and CDR2 YFSETQ. The receptor was isolated from a man aged 55 to 70 with acute or convalescent COVID-19. Input material: peripheral blood. This chain joins TRBV5-1 and TRBJ2-1; 7 bases are a match to TRBD2. Here the CDR3 reads CASSAHGGSSYNEQFF. Written as DNA, the CDR3 is TGCGCCAGCAGCGCGCACGGGGGGTCCTCCTACAATGAGCAGTTCTTC.